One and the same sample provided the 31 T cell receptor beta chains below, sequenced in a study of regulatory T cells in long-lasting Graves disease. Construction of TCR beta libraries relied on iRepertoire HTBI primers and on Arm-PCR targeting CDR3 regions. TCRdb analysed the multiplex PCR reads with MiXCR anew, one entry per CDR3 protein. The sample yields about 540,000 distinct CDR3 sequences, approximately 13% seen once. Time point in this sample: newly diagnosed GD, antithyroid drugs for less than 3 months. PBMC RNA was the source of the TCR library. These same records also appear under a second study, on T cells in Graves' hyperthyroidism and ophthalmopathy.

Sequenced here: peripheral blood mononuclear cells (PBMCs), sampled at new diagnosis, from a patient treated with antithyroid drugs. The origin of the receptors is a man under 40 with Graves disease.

The CDR3 DNA is TGTGCCGCTGGGGGAGGGACCTACAATGAGCAGTTCTTC. Translating gives CAAGGGTYNEQFF. The gene calls are TRBV27 and TRBJ2-1; TRBD2 matches at 7 bases. V shed 11 bases and J 2 bases; nucleotides not matched to a gene: 6. The CDR3 runs 13 residues. Germline V gene data show CDR1 as MNHEY and CDR2 as SMNVEV (reference sequence).

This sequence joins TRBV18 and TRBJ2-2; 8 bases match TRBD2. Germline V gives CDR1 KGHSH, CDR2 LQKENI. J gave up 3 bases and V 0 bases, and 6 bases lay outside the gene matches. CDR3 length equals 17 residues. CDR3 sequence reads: CASSPPPWRGDTGELFF. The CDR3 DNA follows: TGTGCCAGCTCACCACCCCCCTGGCGGGGGGACACCGGGGAGCTGTTTTTT.

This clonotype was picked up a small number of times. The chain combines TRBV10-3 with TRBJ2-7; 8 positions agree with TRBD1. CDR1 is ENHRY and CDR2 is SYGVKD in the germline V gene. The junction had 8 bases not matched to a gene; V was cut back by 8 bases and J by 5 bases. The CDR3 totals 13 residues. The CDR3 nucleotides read TGTGCCATCTCAGGGGGCGGAGAGAACGAGCAGTACTTC. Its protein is CAISGGGENEQYF.

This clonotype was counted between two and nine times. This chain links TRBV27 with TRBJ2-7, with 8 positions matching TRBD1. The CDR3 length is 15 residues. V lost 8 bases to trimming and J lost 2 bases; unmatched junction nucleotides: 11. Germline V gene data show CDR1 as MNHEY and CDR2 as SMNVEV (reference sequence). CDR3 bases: TGTGCCAGCCAACCCCTCGACAGGGGACCCTACGAGCAGTACTTC. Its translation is CASQPLDRGPYEQYF.

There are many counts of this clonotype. The CDR3 nucleotides read TGTGCCACCCGCAGAACTGATCGAGACAATGAGCAGTTCTTC. It specifies CATRRTDRDNEQFF. The chain carries TRBV28 and TRBJ2-1; no firm D call. Trimming removed 10 bases from V and 5 bases from J, with 18 bases in between. Germline-derived CDR1 and CDR2 are MDHEN and SYDVKM. This CDR3 is built from 14 residues.

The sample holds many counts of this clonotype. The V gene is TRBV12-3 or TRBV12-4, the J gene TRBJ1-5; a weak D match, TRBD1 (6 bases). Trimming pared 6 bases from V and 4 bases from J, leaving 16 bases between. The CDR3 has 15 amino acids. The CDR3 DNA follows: TGTGCCAGCAGGTACGGTACAGGGTGGAATCAGCCCCAGCATTTT. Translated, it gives CASRYGTGWNQPQHF.

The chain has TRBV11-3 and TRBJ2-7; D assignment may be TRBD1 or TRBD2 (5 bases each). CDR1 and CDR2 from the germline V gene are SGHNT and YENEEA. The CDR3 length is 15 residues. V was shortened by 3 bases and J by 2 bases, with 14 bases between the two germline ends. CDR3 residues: CASSLHRDGPYEQYF. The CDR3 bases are TGTGCCAGCAGCTTGCACCGGGACGGACCCTACGAGCAGTACTTC.

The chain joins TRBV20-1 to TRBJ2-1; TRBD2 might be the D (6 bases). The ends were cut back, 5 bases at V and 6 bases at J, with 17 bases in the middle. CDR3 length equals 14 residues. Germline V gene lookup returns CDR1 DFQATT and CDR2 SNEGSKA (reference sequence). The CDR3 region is CSALSGRSTNEQFF. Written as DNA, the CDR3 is TGCAGTGCTTTAAGTGGGAGGTCTACCAATGAGCAGTTCTTC.

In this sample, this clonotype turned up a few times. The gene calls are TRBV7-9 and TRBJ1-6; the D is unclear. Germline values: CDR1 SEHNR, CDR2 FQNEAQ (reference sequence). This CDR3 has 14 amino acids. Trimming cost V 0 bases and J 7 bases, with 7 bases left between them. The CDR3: CASSLANLNSPLHF. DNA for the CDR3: TGTGCCAGCAGCTTAGCCAACCTGAATTCACCCCTCCACTTT.

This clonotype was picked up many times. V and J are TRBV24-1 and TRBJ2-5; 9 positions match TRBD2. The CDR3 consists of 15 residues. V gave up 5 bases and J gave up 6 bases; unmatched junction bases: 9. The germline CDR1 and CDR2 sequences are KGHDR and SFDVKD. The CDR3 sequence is CATSVGAGGPKTQYF. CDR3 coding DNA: TGTGCCACCAGTGTAGGGGCGGGAGGGCCAAAGACCCAGTACTTC.

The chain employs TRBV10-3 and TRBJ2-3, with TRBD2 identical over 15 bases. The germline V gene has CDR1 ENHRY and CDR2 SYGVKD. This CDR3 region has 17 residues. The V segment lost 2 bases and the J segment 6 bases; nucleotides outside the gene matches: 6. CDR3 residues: CAISERGLAGGRDTQYF. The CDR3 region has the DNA TGTGCCATCAGTGAGAGGGGACTAGCGGGAGGAAGGGATACGCAGTATTTT.

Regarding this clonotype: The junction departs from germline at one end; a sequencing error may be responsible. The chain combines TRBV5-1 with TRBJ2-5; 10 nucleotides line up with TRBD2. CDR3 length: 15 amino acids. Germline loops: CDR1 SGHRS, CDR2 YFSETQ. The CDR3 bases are TGTGCCAGCAGCTTACCAGCGGGAGGGGAAGAGACCCAGTACTTC. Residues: CASSLPAGGEETQYF. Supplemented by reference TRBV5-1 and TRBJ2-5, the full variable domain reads KAGVTQTPRYLIKTRGQQVTLSCSPISGHRSVSWYQQTPGQGLQFLFEYFSETQRNKGNFPGRFSGRQFSNSRSEMNVSTLELGDSALYLCASSLPAGGEETQYFGPGTRLLVL.

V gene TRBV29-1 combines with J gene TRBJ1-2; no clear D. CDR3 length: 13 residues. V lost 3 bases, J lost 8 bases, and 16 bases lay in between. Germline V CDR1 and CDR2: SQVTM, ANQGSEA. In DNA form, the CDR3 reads TGCAGCGTTGAGCTGGGGAGTTCGGGGGGCTACACCTTC. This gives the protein CSVELGSSGGYTF. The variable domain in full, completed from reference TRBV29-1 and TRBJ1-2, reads SAVISQKPSRDICQRGTSLTIQCQVDSQVTMMFWYRQQPGQSLTLIATANQGSEATYESGFVIDKFPISRPNLTFSTLTVSNMSPEDSSIYLCSVELGSSGGYTFGSGTRLTVV.

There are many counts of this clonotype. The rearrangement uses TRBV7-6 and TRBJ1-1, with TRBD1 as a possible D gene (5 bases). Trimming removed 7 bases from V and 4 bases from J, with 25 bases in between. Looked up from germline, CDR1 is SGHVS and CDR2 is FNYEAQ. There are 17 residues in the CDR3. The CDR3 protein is CASTRYNGGGLGTEAFF. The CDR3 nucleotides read TGTGCCAGCACCCGGTATAACGGGGGAGGTTTAGGCACTGAAGCTTTCTTT.

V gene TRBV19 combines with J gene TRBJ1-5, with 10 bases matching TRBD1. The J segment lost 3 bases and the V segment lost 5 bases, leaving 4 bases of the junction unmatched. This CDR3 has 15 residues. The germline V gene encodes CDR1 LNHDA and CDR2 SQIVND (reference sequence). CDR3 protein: CASSWTGGPNQPQHF. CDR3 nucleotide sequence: TGTGCCAGTAGTTGGACAGGGGGACCCAATCAGCCCCAGCATTTT. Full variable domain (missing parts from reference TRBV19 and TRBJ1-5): DGGITQSPKYLFRKEGQNVTLSCEQNLNHDAMYWYRQDPGQGLRLIYYSQIVNDFQKGDIAEGYSVSREKKESFPLTVTSAQKNPTAFYLCASSWTGGPNQPQHFGDGTRLSIL.

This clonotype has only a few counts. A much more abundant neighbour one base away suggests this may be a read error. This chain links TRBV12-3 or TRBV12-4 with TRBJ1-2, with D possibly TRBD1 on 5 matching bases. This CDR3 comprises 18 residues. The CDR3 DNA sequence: TGTGCCAGCACCCCCGGACCACCGGGAGGGGCCGCTAACCATGGCTACACCTTC. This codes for CASTPGPPGGAANHGYTF.

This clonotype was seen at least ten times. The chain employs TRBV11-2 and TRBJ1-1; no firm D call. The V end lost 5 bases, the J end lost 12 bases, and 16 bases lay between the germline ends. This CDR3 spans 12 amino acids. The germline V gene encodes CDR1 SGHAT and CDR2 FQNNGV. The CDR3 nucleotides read TGTGCCAGCAGCATTGAGATGGGTCGGCCTTTCTTT. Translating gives CASSIEMGRPFF.

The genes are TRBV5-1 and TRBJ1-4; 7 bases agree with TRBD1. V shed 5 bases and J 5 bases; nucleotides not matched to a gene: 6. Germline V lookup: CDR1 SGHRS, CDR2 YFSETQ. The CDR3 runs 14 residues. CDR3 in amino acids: CASRAGTVNEKLFF. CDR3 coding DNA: TGCGCCAGCAGGGCCGGGACAGTAAATGAAAAACTGTTTTTT.

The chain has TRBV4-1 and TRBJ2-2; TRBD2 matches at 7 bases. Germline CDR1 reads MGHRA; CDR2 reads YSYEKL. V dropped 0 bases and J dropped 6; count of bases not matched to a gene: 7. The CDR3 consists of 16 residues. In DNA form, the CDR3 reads TGCGCCAGCAGCCAAGATAGTAGACTAGCTCCCGGGGAGCTGTTTTTT. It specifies CASSQDSRLAPGELFF.

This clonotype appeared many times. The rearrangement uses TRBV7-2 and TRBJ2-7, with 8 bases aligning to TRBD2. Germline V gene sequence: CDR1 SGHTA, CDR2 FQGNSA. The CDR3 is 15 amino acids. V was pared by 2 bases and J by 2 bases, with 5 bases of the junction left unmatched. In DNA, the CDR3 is TGTGCCAGCAGCTTACCAAGCGGGAGAACCTACGAGCAGTACTTC. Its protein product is CASSLPSGRTYEQYF.

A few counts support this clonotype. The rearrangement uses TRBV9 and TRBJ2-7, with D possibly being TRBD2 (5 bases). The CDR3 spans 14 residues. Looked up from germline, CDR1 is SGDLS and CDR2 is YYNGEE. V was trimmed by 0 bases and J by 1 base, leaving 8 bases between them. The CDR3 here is CASSVGPGSYEQYF. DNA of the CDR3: TGTGCCAGCAGCGTAGGACCGGGGTCCTACGAGCAGTACTTC. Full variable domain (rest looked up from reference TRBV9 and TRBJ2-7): DSGVTQTPKHLITATGQRVTLRCSPRSGDLSVYWYQQSLDQGLQFLIQYYNGEERAKGNILERFSAQQFPDLHSELNLSSLELGDSALYFCASSVGPGSYEQYFGPGTRLTVT.

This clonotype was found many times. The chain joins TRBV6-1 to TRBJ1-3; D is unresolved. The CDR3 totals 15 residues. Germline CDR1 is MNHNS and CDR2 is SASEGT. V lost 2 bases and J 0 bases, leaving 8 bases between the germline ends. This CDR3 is CASSEYPSSGNTIYF. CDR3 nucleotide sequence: TGTGCCAGCAGTGAATACCCTAGCTCTGGAAACACCATATATTTT.

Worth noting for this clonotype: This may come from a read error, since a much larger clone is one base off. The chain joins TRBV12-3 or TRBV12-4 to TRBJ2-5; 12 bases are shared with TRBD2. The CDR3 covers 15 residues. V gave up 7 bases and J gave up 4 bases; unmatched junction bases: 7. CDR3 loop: CASTTSGSGLETQYF. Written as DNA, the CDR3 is TGTGCCAGCACGACTAGCGGGAGTGGGTTAGAGACCCAGTACTTC.

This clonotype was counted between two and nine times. The CDR3 protein is CASSDGRAIYGYTF. In DNA form, the CDR3 reads TGTGCCAGCAGTGATGGGCGCGCTATCTATGGCTACACCTTC. This chain uses TRBV2 with TRBJ1-2; D remains ambiguous. Germline values: CDR1 SNHLY, CDR2 FYNNEI. The CDR3 extends over 14 amino acids. V lost 3 bases and J 4 bases, leaving 12 bases between the germline ends.

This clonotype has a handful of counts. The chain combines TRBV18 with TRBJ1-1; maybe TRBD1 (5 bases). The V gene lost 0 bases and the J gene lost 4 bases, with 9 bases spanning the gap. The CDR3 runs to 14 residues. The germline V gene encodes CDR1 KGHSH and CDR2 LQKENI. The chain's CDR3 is CASSPPGGSTEAFF. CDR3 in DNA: TGTGCCAGCTCACCACCGGGGGGGAGCACTGAAGCTTTCTTT.

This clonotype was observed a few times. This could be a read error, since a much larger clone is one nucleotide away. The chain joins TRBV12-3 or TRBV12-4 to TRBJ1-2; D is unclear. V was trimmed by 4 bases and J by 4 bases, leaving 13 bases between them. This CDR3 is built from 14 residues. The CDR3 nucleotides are TGTGCCAGCAGTTCGTCGGCTGCTAGCTATGGCTACACCTTC. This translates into CASSSSAASYGYTF.

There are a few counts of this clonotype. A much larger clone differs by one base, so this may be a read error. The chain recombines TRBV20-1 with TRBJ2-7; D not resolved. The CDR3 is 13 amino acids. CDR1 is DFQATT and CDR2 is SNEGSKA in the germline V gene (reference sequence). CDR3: CSARPPKIYEKYF. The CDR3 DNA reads TGCAGTGCTCGACCACCCAAAATATACGAGAAGTACTTC.

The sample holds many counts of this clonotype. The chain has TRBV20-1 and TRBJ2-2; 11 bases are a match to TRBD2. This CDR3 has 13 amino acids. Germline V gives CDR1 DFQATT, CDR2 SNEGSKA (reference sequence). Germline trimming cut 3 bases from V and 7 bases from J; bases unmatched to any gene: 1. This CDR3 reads CSARTSGIGELFF. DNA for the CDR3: TGCAGTGCTAGGACTAGCGGGATCGGGGAGCTGTTTTTT.

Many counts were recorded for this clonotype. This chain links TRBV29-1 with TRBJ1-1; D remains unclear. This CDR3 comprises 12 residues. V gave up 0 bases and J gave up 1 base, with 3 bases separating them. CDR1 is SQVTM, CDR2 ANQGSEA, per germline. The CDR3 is CSVEEQNTEAFF. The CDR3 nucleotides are TGCAGCGTTGAAGAGCAGAACACTGAAGCTTTCTTT. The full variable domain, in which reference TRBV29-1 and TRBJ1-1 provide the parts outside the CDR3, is SAVISQKPSRDICQRGTSLTIQCQVDSQVTMMFWYRQQPGQSLTLIATANQGSEATYESGFVIDKFPISRPNLTFSTLTVSNMSPEDSSIYLCSVEEQNTEAFFGQGTRLTVV.

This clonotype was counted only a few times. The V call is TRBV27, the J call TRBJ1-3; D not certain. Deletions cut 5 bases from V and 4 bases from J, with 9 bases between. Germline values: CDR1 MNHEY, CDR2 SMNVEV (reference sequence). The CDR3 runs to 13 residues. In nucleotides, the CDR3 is TGTGCCAGCAGTGAATACACAGGAAACACCATATATTTT. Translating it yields CASSEYTGNTIYF.

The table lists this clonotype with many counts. The DNA for the CDR3 is TGTGCCAGCAGCCTACCGGGACTTCAACCCGGGGAGCTGTTTTTT. Translated, it gives CASSLPGLQPGELFF. J is TRBJ2-2 and V is TRBV7-2, with a possible D match to TRBD2 (6 bases). The CDR3 spans 15 residues. Germline V lookup: CDR1 SGHTA, CDR2 FQGNSA. Trimming removed 5 bases from V and 6 bases from J, with 16 bases in between.